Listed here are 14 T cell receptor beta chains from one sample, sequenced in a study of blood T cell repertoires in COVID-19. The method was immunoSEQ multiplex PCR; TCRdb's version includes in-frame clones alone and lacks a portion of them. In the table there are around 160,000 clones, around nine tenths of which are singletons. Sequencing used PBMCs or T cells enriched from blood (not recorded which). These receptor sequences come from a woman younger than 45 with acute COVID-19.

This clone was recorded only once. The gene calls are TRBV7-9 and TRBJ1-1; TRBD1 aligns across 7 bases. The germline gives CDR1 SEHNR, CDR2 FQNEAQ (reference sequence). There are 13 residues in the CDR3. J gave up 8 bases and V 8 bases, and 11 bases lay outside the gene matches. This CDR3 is CASPPHDREEAFF. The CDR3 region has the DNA TGTGCCAGCCCCCCTCACGACAGGGAGGAAGCTTTCTTT.

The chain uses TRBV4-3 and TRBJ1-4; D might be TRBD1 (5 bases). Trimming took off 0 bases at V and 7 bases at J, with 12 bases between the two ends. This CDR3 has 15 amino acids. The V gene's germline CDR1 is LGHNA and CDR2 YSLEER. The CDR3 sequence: CASSQDTGGVEKLFF. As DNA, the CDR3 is TGCGCCAGCAGCCAAGATACGGGGGGGGTTGAAAAACTGTTTTTT.

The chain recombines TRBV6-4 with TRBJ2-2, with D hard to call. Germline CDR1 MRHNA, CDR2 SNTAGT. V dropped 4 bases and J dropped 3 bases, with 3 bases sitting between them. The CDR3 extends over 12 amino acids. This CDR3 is CASSGHTGELFF. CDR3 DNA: TGTGCCAGCAGTGGGCACACCGGGGAGCTGTTTTTT.

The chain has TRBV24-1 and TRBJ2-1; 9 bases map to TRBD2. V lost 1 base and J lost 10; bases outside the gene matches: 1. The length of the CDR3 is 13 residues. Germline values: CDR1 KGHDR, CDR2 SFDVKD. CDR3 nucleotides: TGTGCCACCAGTGATTTACTAGCGGGCGAGCAGTTCTTC. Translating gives CATSDLLAGEQFF.

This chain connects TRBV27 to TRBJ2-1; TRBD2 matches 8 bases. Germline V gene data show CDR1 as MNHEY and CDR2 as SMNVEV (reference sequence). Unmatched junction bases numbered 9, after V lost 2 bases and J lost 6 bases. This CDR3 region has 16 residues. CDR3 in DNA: TGTGCCAGCAGTTTAAGTCGGACTAGCCTAGTCAATGAGCAGTTCTTC. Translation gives CASSLSRTSLVNEQFF.

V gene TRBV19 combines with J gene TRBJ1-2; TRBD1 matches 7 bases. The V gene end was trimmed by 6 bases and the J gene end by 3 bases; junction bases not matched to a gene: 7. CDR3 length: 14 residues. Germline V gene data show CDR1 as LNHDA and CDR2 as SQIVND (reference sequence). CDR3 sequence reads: CASSHVDRDYGYTF. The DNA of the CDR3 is TGTGCCAGTAGCCATGTCGACAGGGACTATGGCTACACCTTC.

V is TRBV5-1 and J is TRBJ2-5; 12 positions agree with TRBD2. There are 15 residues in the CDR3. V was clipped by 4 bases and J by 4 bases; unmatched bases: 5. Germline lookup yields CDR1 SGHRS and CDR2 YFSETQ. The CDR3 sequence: CASSTTSGSAETQYF. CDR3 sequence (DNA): TGCGCCAGCAGCACGACTAGCGGGAGTGCAGAGACCCAGTACTTC.

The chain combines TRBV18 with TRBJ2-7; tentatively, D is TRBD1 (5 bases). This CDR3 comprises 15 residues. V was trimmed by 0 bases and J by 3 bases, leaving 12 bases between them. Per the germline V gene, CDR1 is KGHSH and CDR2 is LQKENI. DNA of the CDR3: TGTGCCAGCTCACCACCGGGGCGGACCGACTACGAGCAGTACTTC. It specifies CASSPPGRTDYEQYF. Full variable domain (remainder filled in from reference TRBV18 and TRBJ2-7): NAGVMQNPRHLVRRRGQEARLRCSPMKGHSHVYWYRQLPEEGLKFMVYLQKENIIDESGMPKERFSAEFPKEGPSILRIQQVVRGDSAAYFCASSPPGRTDYEQYFGPGTRLTVT.

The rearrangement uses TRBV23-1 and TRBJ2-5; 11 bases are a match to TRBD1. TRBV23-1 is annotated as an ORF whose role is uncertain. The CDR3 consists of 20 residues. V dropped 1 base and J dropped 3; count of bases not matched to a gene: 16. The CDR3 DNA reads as TGCGCCAGCAGTCAATATCCCACCCTCTCTCCGGGACAGGGGGAAGAGACCCAGTACTTC. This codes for CASSQYPTLSPGQGEETQYF.

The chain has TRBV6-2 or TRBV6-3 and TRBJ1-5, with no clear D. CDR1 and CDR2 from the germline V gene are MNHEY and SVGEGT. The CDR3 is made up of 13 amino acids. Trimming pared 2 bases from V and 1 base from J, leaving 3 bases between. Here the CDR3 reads CASSYTSNQPQHF. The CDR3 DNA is TGTGCCAGCAGTTACACAAGCAATCAGCCCCAGCATTTT.

CDR3 in DNA: TGTGCCAGCAGCCAAGAAGTCGGAACGGGGGGATTTGAAGCTTTCTTT. Protein: CASSQEVGTGGFEAFF. This chain links TRBV4-2 with TRBJ1-1; tentative D call: TRBD1 (5 bases). The germline gives CDR1 LGHNA, CDR2 YNFKEQ. V gave up 0 bases and J gave up 7 bases, with 18 bases separating them. The length of the CDR3 is 16 residues.

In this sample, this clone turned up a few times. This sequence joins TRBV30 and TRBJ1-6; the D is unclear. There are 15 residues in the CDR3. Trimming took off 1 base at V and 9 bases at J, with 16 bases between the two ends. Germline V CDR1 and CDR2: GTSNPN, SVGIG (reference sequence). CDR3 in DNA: TGTGCCTGGAGTGATTTGGCAGAGGGAAGTTCACCCCTCCACTTT. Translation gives CAWSDLAEGSSPLHF.

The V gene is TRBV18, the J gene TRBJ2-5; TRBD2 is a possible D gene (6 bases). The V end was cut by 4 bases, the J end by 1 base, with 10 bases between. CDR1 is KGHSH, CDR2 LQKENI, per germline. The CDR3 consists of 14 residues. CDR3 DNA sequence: TGTGCCAGCTCACGGGGACTCCTCCAAGAGACCCAGTACTTC. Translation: CASSRGLLQETQYF.

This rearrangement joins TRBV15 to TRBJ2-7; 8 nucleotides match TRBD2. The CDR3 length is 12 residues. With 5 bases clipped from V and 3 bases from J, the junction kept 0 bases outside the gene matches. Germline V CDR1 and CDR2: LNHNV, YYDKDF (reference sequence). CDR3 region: CATSRGGYEQYF. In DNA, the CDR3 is TGTGCCACCAGCCGGGGGGGCTACGAGCAGTACTTC.